These 8 T cell receptor beta chains were all obtained from the same sample, sequenced in a study of blood T cell repertoires in COVID-19. Sequencing used immunoSEQ multiplex PCR; TCRdb keeps in-frame clones, though not all of them. Of 71,000 or so clones listed, approximately 87% are singletons. The source material was peripheral blood. The receptors stem from a man of 80 years or more in a cohort sampled during active COVID-19.

The J gene is TRBJ1-5, the V gene TRBV5-6; D remains unclear. Germline lookup yields CDR1 SGHDT and CDR2 YYEEEE. V was pared by 5 bases and J by 0 bases, with 9 bases between. The CDR3 is 14 residues long. The CDR3 protein is CASSLSGSNQPQHF. The CDR3 DNA sequence: TGTGCCAGCAGTCTCTCGGGTAGCAATCAGCCCCAGCATTTT.

The genes are TRBV7-9 and TRBJ1-4; 8 bases agree with TRBD1. This CDR3 contains 17 residues. V lost 6 bases to trimming and J lost 6 bases; unmatched junction nucleotides: 15. Germline assignment: CDR1 SEHNR and CDR2 FQNEAQ (reference sequence). CDR3: CASRPRSHRGVDEKLFF. The CDR3 DNA reads as TGTGCCAGCAGGCCTAGATCGCACAGGGGGGTGGATGAAAAACTGTTTTTT.

Written as DNA, the CDR3 is TGTGCCAGCAGCCACAGTCCCGAAATGAACACTGAAGCTTTCTTT. The encoded protein is CASSHSPEMNTEAFF. The chain couples TRBV3-1 (or the pseudogene TRBV3-2) to TRBJ1-1; D call uncertain. The CDR3 is made up of 15 amino acids. Per the germline V gene, CDR1 is LGHDT and CDR2 is YNNKEL (reference sequence). Trimming took off 3 bases at V and 0 bases at J, with 11 bases between the two ends.

J is TRBJ1-4 and V is TRBV5-1; D perhaps matches TRBD1 (5 bases). Deletions cut 0 bases from V and 8 bases from J, with 8 bases between. The germline CDR1 and CDR2 sequences are SGHRS and YFSETQ. The CDR3 contains 13 residues. The CDR3 sequence: CASSLEAGEKLFF. CDR3 in DNA: TGCGCCAGCAGCTTGGAGGCAGGGGAAAAACTGTTTTTT.

The chain joins TRBV3-1 (or the pseudogene TRBV3-2) to TRBJ1-2; TRBD1 is a possible D gene (6 bases). The length of the CDR3 is 14 residues. Germline V CDR1 and CDR2: LGHDT, YNNKEL (reference sequence). The V end lost 3 bases, the J end lost 4 bases, and 12 bases lay between the germline ends. CDR3 sequence: CASSQPRGGYGYTF. CDR3 nucleotides: TGTGCCAGCAGCCAGCCCAGGGGCGGCTATGGCTACACCTTC.

This clone was counted only a few times. This chain uses TRBV5-1 with TRBJ1-2; D may be TRBD1 (5 bases). Germline assignment: CDR1 SGHRS and CDR2 YFSETQ. The CDR3 runs to 13 residues. Trimming pared 0 bases from V and 8 bases from J, leaving 11 bases between. The CDR3 loop reads CASSLGQGGGYTF. The CDR3 coding sequence is TGCGCCAGCAGCTTGGGTCAGGGAGGCGGCTACACCTTC.

The chain has TRBV10-3 and TRBJ2-3; 12 nucleotides agree with TRBD2. J was trimmed by 6 bases and V by 3 bases; bases with no gene match: 1. CDR1 ENHRY and CDR2 SYGVKD come from the germline V gene. The CDR3 is 14 amino acids. In DNA, the CDR3 is TGTGCCATCAGTGACGGACTAGCGGGGGATACGCAGTATTTT. It codes for CAISDGLAGDTQYF.

V usage is TRBV4-3 and J usage is TRBJ2-5; D may be TRBD1 (6 bases). CDR1 and CDR2 (germline): LGHNA, YSLEER. Trimming removed 0 bases from V and 4 bases from J, with 18 bases in between. The CDR3 consists of 17 residues. Here the CDR3 DNA reads TGCGCCAGCAGCCAAGATTTACACCCAGGGACACGAGAGACCCAGTACTTC. This translates into CASSQDLHPGTRETQYF.